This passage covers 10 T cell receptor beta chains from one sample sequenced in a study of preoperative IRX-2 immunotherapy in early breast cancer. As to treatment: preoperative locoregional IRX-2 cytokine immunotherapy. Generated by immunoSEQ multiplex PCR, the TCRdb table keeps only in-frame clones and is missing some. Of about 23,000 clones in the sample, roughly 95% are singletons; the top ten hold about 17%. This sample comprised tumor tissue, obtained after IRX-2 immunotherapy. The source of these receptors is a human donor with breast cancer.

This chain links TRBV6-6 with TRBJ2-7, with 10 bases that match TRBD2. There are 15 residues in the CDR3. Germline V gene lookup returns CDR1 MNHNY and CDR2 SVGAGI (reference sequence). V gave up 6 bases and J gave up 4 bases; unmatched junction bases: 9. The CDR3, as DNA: TGTGCCAGCAGCCAACGGACTAGCGGCCGTTACGAGCAGTACTTC. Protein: CASSQRTSGRYEQYF.

The CDR3 here is CASSPWTRDGGYTF. The CDR3 nucleotides read TGTGCCAGCAGCCCCTGGACGAGGGACGGTGGCTACACCTTC. V and J are TRBV11-1 and TRBJ1-2, with a tentative D call TRBD1 (5 bases). Germline assignment: CDR1 SGHAT and CDR2 FQDESV (reference sequence). The CDR3 spans 14 residues. V was shortened by 5 bases and J by 7 bases, with 17 bases between the two germline ends.

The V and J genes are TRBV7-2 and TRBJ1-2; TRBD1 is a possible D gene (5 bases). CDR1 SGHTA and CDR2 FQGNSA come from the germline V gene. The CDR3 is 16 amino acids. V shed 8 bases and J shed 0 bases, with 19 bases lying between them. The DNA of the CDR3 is TGTGCCAGCTCTACTGCGGGGGTTCCACCTAACTATGGCTACACCTTC. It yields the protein CASSTAGVPPNYGYTF.

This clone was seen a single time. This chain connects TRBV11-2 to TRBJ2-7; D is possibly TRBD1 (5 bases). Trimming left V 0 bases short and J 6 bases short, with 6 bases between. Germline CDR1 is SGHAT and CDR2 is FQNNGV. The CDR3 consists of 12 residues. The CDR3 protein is CASSLDRGEQYF. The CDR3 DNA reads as TGTGCCAGCAGCTTAGATAGGGGCGAGCAGTACTTC.

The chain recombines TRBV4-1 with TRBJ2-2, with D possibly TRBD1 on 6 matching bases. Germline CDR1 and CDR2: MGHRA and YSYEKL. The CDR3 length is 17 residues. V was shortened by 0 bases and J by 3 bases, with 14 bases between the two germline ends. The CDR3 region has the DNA TGCGCCAGCAGCCAAGAAAGTAGGCAGGGGTACACCGGGGAGCTGTTTTTT. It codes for CASSQESRQGYTGELFF.

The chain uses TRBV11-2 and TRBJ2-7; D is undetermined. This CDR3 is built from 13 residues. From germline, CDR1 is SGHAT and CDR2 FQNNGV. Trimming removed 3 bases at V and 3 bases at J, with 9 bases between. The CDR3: CASSLGGDYEQYF. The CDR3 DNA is TGTGCCAGCAGCTTGGGTGGCGACTACGAGCAGTACTTC.

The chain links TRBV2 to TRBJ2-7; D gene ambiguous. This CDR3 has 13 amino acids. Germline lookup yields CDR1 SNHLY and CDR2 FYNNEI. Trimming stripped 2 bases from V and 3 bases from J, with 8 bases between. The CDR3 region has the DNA TGTGCCAGCAGTGAACATATCCGCTACGAGCAGTACTTC. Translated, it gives CASSEHIRYEQYF.

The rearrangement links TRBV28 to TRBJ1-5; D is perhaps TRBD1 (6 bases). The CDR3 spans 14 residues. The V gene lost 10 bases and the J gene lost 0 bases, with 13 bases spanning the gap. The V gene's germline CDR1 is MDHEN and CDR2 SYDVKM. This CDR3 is CAIQTGYSNQPQHF. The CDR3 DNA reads TGTGCCATCCAGACAGGATATAGCAATCAGCCCCAGCATTTT.

The CDR3, as DNA: TGTGCCAGCAGCGTAGGCAGCGGGCAGTACAATGAGCAGTTCTTC. Its protein is CASSVGSGQYNEQFF. The chain has TRBV9 and TRBJ2-1; a possible D gene is TRBD2 (6 bases). From germline, CDR1 is SGDLS and CDR2 YYNGEE. The V end lost 0 bases, the J end lost 4 bases, and 11 bases lay between the germline ends. This CDR3 is 15 amino acids long. Filled out from reference TRBV9 and TRBJ2-1, the complete variable domain reads DSGVTQTPKHLITATGQRVTLRCSPRSGDLSVYWYQQSLDQGLQFLIQYYNGEERAKGNILERFSAQQFPDLHSELNLSSLELGDSALYFCASSVGSGQYNEQFFGPGTRLTVL.

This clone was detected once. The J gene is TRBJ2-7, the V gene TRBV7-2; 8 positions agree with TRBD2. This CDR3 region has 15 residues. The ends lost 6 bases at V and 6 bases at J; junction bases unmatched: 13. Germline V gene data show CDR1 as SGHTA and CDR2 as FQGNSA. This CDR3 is CASRVIAGPLGEQYF. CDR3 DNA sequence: TGTGCCAGCAGAGTGATAGCGGGACCTCTCGGCGAGCAGTACTTC.